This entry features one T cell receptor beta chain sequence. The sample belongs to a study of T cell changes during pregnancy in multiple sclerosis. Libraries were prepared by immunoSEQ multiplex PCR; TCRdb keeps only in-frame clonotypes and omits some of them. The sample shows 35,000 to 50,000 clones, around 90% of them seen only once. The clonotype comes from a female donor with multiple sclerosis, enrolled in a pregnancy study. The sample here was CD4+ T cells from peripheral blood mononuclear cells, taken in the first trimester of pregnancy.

In nucleotides, the CDR3 is TGTGCCAGCAGCCTGCGGGAGCCGAACACTGAAGCTTTCTTT. It specifies CASSLREPNTEAFF. The chain employs TRBV4-2 and TRBJ1-1; D uncertain. V gave up 4 bases and J gave up 1 base, with 10 bases separating them. Germline CDR1 and CDR2: LGHNA and YNFKEQ. The CDR3 contains 14 residues.